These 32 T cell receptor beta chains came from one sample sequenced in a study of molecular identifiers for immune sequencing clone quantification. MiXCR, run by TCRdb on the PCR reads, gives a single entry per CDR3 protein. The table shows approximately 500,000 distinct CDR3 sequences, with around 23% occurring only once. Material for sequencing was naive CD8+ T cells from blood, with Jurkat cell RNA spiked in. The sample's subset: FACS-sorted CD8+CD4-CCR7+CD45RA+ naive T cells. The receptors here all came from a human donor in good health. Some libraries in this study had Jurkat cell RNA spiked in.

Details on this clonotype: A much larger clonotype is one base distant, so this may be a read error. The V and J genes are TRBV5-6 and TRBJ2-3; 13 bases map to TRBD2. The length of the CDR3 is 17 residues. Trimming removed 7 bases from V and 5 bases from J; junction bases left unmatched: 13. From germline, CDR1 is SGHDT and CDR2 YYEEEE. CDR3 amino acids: CASGSRTSGGSGDTQYF. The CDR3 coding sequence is TGTGCCAGCGGCTCTCGGACTAGCGGGGGCTCGGGAGATACGCAGTATTTT. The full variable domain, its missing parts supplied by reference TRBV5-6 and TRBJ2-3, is DAGVTQSPTHLIKTRGQQVTLRCSPKSGHDTVSWYQQALGQGPQFIFQYYEEEERQRGNFPDRFSGHQFPNYSSELNVNALLLGDSALYLCASGSRTSGGSGDTQYFGPGTRLTVL.

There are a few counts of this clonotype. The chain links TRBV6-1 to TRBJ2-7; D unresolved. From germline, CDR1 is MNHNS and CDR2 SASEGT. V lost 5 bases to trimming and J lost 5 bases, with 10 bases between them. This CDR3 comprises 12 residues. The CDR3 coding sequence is TGTGCCAGCAGTACTCCCCCCAACGAGCAGTACTTC. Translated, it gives CASSTPPNEQYF.

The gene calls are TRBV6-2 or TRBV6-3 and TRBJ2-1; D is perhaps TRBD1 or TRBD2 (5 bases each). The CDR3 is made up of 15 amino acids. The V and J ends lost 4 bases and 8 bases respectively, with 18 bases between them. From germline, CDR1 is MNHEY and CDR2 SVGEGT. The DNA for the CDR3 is TGTGCCAGCAGTTCTACGGGACCGCCAAGGGATGAGCAGTTCTTC. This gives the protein CASSSTGPPRDEQFF.

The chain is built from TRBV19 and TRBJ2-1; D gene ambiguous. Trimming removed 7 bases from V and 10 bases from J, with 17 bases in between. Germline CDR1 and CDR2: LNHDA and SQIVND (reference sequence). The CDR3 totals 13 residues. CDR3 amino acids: CASTPNPGLEQFF. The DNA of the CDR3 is TGTGCCAGTACCCCGAATCCGGGCCTCGAGCAGTTCTTC.

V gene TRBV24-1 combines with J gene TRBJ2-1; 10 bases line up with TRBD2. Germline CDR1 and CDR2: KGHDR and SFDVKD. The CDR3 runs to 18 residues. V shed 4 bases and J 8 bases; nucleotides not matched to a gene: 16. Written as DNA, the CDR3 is TGTGCCACCAGTGACCGGCTAGCGGGAGCTCAATTTCCGGATGAGCAGTTCTTC. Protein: CATSDRLAGAQFPDEQFF.

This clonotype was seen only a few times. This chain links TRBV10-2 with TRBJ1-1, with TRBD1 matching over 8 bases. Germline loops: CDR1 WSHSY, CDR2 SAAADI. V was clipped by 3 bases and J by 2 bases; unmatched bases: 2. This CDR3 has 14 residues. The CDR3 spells CASSEDRGNTEAFF. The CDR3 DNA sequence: TGCGCCAGCAGTGAAGACAGGGGAAACACTGAAGCTTTCTTT.

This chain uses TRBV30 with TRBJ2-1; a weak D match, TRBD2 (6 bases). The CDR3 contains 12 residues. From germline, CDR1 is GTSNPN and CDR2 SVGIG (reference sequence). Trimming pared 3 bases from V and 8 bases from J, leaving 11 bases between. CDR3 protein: CAWRGTADEQFF. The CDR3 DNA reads TGTGCCTGGAGGGGGACTGCGGATGAGCAGTTCTTC.

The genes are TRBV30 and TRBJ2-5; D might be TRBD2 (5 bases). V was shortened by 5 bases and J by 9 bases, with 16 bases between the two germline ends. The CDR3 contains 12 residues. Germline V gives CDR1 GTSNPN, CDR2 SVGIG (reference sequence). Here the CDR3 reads CAWSDLVEAQYF. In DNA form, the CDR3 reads TGTGCCTGGTCGGACTTGGTGGAGGCCCAGTACTTC. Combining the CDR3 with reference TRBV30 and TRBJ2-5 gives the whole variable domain SQTIHQWPATLVQPVGSPLSLECTVEGTSNPNLYWYRQAAGRGLQLLFYSVGIGQISSEVPQNLSASRPQDRQFILSSKKLLLSDSGFYLCAWSDLVEAQYFGPGTRLLVL.

CDR3 amino acids: CASSQFRTDHSNQPQHF. CDR3 sequence (DNA): TGCGCCAGCAGCCAATTTCGGACGGATCATAGCAATCAGCCCCAGCATTTT. The chain is built from TRBV4-1 and TRBJ1-5; D is unresolved. The germline V and J ends were trimmed by 2 bases and 0 bases, with 14 bases remaining between them. The CDR3 length is 17 residues. CDR1 and CDR2 from the germline V gene are MGHRA and YSYEKL.

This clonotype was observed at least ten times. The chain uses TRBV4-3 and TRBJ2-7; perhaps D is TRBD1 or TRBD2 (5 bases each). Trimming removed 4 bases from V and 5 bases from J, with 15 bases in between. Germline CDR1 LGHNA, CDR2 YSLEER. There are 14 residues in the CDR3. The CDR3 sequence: CASSPSSGFDEQYF. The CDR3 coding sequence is TGCGCCAGCAGCCCTAGCTCAGGGTTCGACGAGCAGTACTTC.

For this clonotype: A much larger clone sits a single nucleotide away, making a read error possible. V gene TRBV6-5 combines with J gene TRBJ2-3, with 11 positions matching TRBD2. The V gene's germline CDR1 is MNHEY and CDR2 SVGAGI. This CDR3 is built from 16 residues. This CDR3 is CASSYLAGGGTDTQCF. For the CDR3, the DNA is TGTGCCAGCAGTTACTTAGCGGGAGGGGGCACAGATACGCAGTGTTTT.

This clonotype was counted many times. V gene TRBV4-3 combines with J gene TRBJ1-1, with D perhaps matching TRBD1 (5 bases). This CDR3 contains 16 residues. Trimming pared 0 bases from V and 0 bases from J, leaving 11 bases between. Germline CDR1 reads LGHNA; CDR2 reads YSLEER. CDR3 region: CASSQDWRGMNTEAFF. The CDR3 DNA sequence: TGCGCCAGCAGCCAAGATTGGAGGGGAATGAACACTGAAGCTTTCTTT.

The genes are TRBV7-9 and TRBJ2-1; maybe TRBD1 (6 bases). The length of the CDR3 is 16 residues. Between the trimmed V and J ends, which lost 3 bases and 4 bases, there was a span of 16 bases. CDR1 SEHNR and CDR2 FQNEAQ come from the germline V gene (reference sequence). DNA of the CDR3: TGTGCCAGCAGCTTTCCCCCGACAGGAGAATACAATGAGCAGTTCTTC. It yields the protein CASSFPPTGEYNEQFF.

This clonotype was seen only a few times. CDR3 DNA sequence: TGTGCCAGCAGTTATATCTACACCGGGGAGCTGTTTTTT. Translation gives CASSYIYTGELFF. V and J are TRBV6-2 or TRBV6-3 and TRBJ2-2; D not certain. Trimming stripped 3 bases from V and 3 bases from J, with 5 bases between. The germline V gene has CDR1 MNHEY and CDR2 SVGEGT. The length of the CDR3 is 13 residues.

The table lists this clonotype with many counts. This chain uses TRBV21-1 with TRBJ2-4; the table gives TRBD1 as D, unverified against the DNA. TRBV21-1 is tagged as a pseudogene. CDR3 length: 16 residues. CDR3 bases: TGTGCCAGCAGCAAAGCGAGAGGGGAAGCCAAAAACATTCAGTACTTC. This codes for CASSKARGEAKNIQYF.

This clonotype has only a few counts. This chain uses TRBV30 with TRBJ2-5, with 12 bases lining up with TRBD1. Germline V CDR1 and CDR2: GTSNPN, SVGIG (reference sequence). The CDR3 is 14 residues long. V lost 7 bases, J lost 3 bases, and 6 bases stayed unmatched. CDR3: CAFSGTGGEETQYF. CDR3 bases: TGTGCCTTTTCCGGGACAGGGGGCGAAGAGACCCAGTACTTC.

For the CDR3, the DNA is TGCAGCGTGCGGGGAAGGCCTTTCAACTATGGCTACACCTTC. Protein product: CSVRGRPFNYGYTF. The rearrangement links TRBV29-1 to TRBJ1-2; D remains ambiguous. Germline V gives CDR1 SQVTM, CDR2 ANQGSEA. V was clipped by 6 bases and J by 2 bases, with 16 bases between them. The CDR3 is 14 residues long.

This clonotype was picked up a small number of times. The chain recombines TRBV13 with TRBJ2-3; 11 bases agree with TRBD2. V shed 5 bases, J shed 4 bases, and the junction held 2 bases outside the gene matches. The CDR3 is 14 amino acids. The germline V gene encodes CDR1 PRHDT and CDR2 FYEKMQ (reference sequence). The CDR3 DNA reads TGTGCCAGCAGCATAGCGGGAGGGGCAGATACGCAGTATTTT. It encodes CASSIAGGADTQYF.

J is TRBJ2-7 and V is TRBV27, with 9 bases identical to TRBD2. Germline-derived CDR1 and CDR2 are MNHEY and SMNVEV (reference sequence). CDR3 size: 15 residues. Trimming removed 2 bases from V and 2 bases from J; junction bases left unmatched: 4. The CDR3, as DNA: TGTGCCAGCAGTTTAATAGCGGGAGTGACCTACGAGCAGTACTTC. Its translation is CASSLIAGVTYEQYF.

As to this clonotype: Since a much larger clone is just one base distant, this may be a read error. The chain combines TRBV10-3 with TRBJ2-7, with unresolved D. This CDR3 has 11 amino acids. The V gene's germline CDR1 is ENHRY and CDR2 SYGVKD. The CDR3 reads CAVSATYEQYF. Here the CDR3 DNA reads TGTGCCGTCAGTGCGACGTACGAGCAGTACTTC.

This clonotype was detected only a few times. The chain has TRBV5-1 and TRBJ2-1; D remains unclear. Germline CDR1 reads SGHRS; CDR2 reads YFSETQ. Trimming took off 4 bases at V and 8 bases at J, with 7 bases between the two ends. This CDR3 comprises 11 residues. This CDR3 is CASSQSHEQFF. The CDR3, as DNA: TGCGCCAGCAGCCAGAGCCATGAGCAGTTCTTC. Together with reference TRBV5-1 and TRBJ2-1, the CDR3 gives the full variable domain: KAGVTQTPRYLIKTRGQQVTLSCSPISGHRSVSWYQQTPGQGLQFLFEYFSETQRNKGNFPGRFSGRQFSNSRSEMNVSTLELGDSALYLCASSQSHEQFFGPGTRLTVL.

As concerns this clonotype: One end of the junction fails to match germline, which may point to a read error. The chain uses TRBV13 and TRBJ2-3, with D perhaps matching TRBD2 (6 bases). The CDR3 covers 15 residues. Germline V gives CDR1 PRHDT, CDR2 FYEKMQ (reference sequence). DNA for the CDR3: TGTACCAGCAGCTCTTGGGGGGTTGGCACAGATACGCAGTATTTT. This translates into CTSSSWGVGTDTQYF.

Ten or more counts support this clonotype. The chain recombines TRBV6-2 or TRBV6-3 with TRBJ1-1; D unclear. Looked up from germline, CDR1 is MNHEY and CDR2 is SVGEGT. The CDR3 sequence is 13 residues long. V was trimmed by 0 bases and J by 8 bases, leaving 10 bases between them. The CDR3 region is CASSYSLWAEAFF. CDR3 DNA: TGTGCCAGCAGTTACTCTTTGTGGGCCGAAGCTTTCTTT.

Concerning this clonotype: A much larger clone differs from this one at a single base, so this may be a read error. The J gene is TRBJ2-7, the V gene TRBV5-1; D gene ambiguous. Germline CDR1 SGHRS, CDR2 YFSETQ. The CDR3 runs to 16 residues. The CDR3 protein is CASSLEVAAALYEQNF. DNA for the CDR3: TGCGCCAGCAGCTTGGAGGTAGCCGCTGCTCTTTACGAGCAGAACTTC.

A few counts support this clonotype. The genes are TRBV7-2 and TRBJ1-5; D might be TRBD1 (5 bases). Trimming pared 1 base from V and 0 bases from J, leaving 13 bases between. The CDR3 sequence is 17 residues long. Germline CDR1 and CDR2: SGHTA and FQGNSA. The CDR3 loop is CASSLDWDVYSNQPQHF. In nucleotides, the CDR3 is TGTGCCAGCAGCTTAGATTGGGACGTCTATAGCAATCAGCCCCAGCATTTT.

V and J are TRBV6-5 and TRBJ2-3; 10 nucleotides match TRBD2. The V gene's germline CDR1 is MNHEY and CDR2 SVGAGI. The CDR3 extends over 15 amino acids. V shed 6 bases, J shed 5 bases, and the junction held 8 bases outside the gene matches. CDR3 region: CASSPTSGALDTQYF. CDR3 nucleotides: TGTGCCAGCAGCCCCACTAGCGGGGCCTTAGATACGCAGTATTTT.

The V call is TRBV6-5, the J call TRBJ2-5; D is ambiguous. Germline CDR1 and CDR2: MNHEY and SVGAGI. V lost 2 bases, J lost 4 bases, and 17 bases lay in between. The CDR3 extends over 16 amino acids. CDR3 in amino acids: CASSYGPMPRGETQYF. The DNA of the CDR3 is TGTGCCAGCAGTTACGGGCCCATGCCACGTGGAGAGACCCAGTACTTC.

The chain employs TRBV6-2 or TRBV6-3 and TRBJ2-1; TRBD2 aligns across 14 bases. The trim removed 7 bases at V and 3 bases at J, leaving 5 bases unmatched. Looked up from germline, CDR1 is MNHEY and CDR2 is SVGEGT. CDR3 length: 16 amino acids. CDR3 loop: CASTEGLAGDYNEQFF. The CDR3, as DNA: TGTGCCAGCACCGAGGGACTAGCGGGAGACTACAATGAGCAGTTCTTC.

Written as DNA, the CDR3 is TGTGCCAGCAGTGACCCTGGACCTCCGAACTATGGCTACACCTTC. The encoded protein is CASSDPGPPNYGYTF. This rearrangement joins TRBV2 to TRBJ1-2; D call uncertain. The germline V gene has CDR1 SNHLY and CDR2 FYNNEI. Trimming took off 3 bases at V and 2 bases at J, with 13 bases between the two ends. The CDR3 runs 15 residues.

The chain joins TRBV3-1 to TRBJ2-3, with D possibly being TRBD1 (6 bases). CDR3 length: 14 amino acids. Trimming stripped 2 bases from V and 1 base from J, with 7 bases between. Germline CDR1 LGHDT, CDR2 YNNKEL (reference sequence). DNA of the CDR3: TGTGCCAGCAGCCAAAACAGGGGCACAGATACGCAGTATTTT. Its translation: CASSQNRGTDTQYF.

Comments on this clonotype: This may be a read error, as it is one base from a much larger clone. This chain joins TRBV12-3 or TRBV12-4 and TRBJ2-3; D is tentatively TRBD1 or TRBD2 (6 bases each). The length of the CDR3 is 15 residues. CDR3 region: CASRLGGPGTDTQYF. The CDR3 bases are TGTGCCAGCAGGTTAGGGGGGCCGGGCACAGATACGCAGTATTTT.

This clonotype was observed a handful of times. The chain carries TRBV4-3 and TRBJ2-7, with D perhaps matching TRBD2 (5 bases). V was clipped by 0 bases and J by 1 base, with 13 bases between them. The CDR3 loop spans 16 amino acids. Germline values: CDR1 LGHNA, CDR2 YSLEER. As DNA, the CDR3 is TGCGCCAGCAGCCAAGATCTGGGGAGCTGGTCCTACGAGCAGTACTTC. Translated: CASSQDLGSWSYEQYF.